This T cell receptor beta chain was identified during a study of early T cells in non-severe SARS-CoV-2 infection. Study summary: Sequenced material consisted of bulk RNA (from unsorted whole blood), and chains were unpaired. Study observations and caveats: Reliance on VDJdb matching favored anti-spike CD8 responses; private and CD4 specificities were missed.

Germline V gene data show CDR1 as SGHVS and CDR2 as FQNEAQ. There are 15 residues in the CDR3. The V end was cut by 5 bases, the J end by 4 bases, with 12 bases between. The TCR library protocol attached unique molecular identifiers to the individual cDNA molecules. TCRdb processed the 5' RACE reads anew with MiXCR; each CDR3 protein has one entry. The sample lists some 54,000 distinct CDR3 sequences; approximately 10% were seen once. There are many counts of this clonotype. As yet, its antigen is unknown. This clonotype originated in an adult who was a healthcare worker with PCR-confirmed SARS-CoV-2 infection or an uninfected control (not recorded which). This sequence joins TRBV7-8 and TRBJ1-6; D perhaps matches TRBD1 (5 bases). Sequencing was done on a sample of whole blood. CDR3 region: CASSARQSYNSPLHF. The CDR3 nucleotides are TGTGCCAGCAGCGCCCGACAGTCGTATAATTCACCCCTCCACTTT.